Each of the 30 T cell receptor beta chains below was sequenced from the same sample in a study of blood T cells in healthy people across ages. The use of a sample-barcoded 5' primer and a J-beta primer mix characterized a second PCR of roughly 6 to 11 cycles. TCRdb re-derived calls from the 5' RACE reads in MiXCR, one entry per CDR3 protein. The table has approximately 800,000 distinct CDR3 sequences, around 34% seen once. Sequencing input: blood. These TCRs come from a man aged 18 to 30 in good health.

The table lists this clonotype with many counts. The chain couples TRBV25-1 to TRBJ1-4; D call uncertain. V lost 2 bases, J lost 1 base, and 5 bases lay in between. This CDR3 contains 14 residues. Germline CDR1 is MGHDK and CDR2 is SYGVNS. CDR3 sequence: CASSEGGTNEKLFF. CDR3 bases: TGTGCCAGCAGTGAAGGCGGAACTAATGAAAAACTGTTTTTT.

This chain links TRBV28 with TRBJ1-1, with 10 bases identical to TRBD1. The length of the CDR3 is 14 residues. Looked up from germline, CDR1 is MDHEN and CDR2 is SYDVKM. With V trimmed by 7 bases and J by 6 bases, 8 bases remained unmatched. CDR3 in amino acids: CASTDRGRDAEAFF. The CDR3 DNA is TGTGCCAGCACAGACAGGGGGCGGGACGCTGAAGCTTTCTTT.

As for this clonotype: A much larger clone lies a single base off, so this may be a read error. The rearrangement uses TRBV6-6 and TRBJ2-3; tentatively, D is TRBD2 (6 bases). The length of the CDR3 is 16 residues. Looked up from germline, CDR1 is MNHNY and CDR2 is SVGAGI (reference sequence). DNA for the CDR3: TGTGCCGGCAGTTCCCTCCCAGCGGGCGGCACAGATACGCAGTATTTT. This sequence encodes CAGSSLPAGGTDTQYF.

This chain joins TRBV29-1 and TRBJ2-7, with unresolved D. Looked up from germline, CDR1 is SQVTM and CDR2 is ANQGSEA. The CDR3 runs to 14 residues. V was shortened by 6 bases and J by 0 bases, with 15 bases between the two germline ends. The CDR3 loop reads CSVGRSVSSYEQYF. In nucleotides, the CDR3 is TGCAGCGTGGGAAGGTCAGTGAGCTCCTACGAGCAGTACTTC.

The chain uses TRBV7-9 and TRBJ2-3; TRBD2 matches at 11 bases. CDR1 and CDR2 from the germline V gene are SEHNR and FQNEAQ (reference sequence). V trimming: 4 bases; J trimming: 4 bases; junction bases outside the gene matches: 10. This CDR3 is 17 amino acids long. The DNA of the CDR3 is TGTGCCAGCAGCTCGTCGACTAGCGGGGTATGGTCAGATACGCAGTATTTT. It specifies CASSSSTSGVWSDTQYF.

This chain connects TRBV20-1 to TRBJ2-5; 8 bases align to TRBD2. The V segment lost 0 bases and the J segment 11 bases; nucleotides outside the gene matches: 14. Germline assignment: CDR1 DFQATT and CDR2 SNEGSKA (reference sequence). CDR3 length: 15 residues. The CDR3 region is CSARDSGLVSDEQYF. CDR3 sequence (DNA): TGCAGTGCTAGAGATTCGGGACTAGTAAGCGATGAGCAGTACTTC.

About this clonotype itself: With a much larger clone just one base away, this may be a read error. The chain couples TRBV9 to TRBJ2-5, with D unclear. Germline V gene sequence: CDR1 SGDLS, CDR2 YYNGEE. CDR3 length: 14 residues. Deletions cut 1 base from V and 1 base from J, with 8 bases between. The CDR3 loop is CASSVLGFQETQYF. Here the CDR3 DNA reads TGTGCCAGCAGCGTACTGGGATTCCAAGAGACCCAGTACTTC.

The chain links TRBV12-3 or TRBV12-4 to TRBJ1-2, with D uncertain. V was shortened by 8 bases and J by 0 bases, with 7 bases between the two germline ends. The CDR3 is 12 amino acids. DNA of the CDR3: TGTGCCAGCGAAGAGTCTAACTATGGCTACACCTTC. This codes for CASEESNYGYTF.

V gene TRBV4-1 combines with J gene TRBJ2-5; TRBD2 is a possible D gene (5 bases). CDR1 and CDR2 (germline): MGHRA, YSYEKL. The CDR3 extends over 15 amino acids. The V end lost 0 bases, the J end lost 2 bases, and 10 bases lay between the germline ends. CDR3 residues: CASSQDETTQETQYF. CDR3 in DNA: TGCGCCAGCAGCCAAGATGAGACTACTCAAGAGACCCAGTACTTC.

This rearrangement joins TRBV2 to TRBJ2-1; TRBD2 matches at 10 bases. J was trimmed by 7 bases and V by 6 bases; bases with no gene match: 6. The CDR3 extends over 14 amino acids. Germline lookup yields CDR1 SNHLY and CDR2 FYNNEI. In DNA form, the CDR3 reads TGTGCCAGCAGACGAGATAGCGGGGGGAATGAGCAGTTCTTC. This codes for CASRRDSGGNEQFF.

There are many counts of this clonotype. The V gene is TRBV7-2, the J gene TRBJ1-2, with D possibly TRBD1 on 5 matching bases. In germline, CDR1 is SGHTA, CDR2 FQGNSA. CDR3 size: 13 residues. Trimming pared 5 bases from V and 7 bases from J, leaving 14 bases between. The CDR3 nucleotides are TGTGCCAGCAGCGCACCGGGGGGGTCTGGCTACACCTTC. It encodes CASSAPGGSGYTF.

This clonotype was detected a few times. J is TRBJ1-2 and V is TRBV30; a possible D gene is TRBD1 (5 bases). CDR1 and CDR2 (germline): GTSNPN, SVGIG (reference sequence). The CDR3 is made up of 11 amino acids. V lost 0 bases, J lost 7 bases, and 6 bases lay in between. The CDR3 DNA sequence: TGTGCCTGGAGTGTGAGGGGTGGCTACACCTTC. Protein sequence: CAWSVRGGYTF.

The CDR3 bases are TGTGCCAGCAGCCAAGTTGCGGGGGGATACACAGATACGCAGTATTTT. This codes for CASSQVAGGYTDTQYF. This chain links TRBV4-2 with TRBJ2-3; 8 bases align to TRBD2. The trim removed 1 base at V and 2 bases at J, leaving 5 bases unmatched. Germline V gene data show CDR1 as LGHNA and CDR2 as YNFKEQ. This CDR3 has 16 residues.

This clonotype was counted only a few times. The gene calls are TRBV7-2 and TRBJ1-5; 12 bases are a match to TRBD1. The V and J ends lost 3 bases and 4 bases, in that order; junction bases with no gene match: 7. The germline gives CDR1 SGHTA, CDR2 FQGNSA. This CDR3 spans 17 amino acids. CDR3 region: CASSLGQGAVGNQPQHF. The DNA for the CDR3 is TGTGCCAGCAGCTTGGGACAGGGGGCCGTAGGGAATCAGCCCCAGCATTTT.

The V and J genes are TRBV20-1 and TRBJ2-5; the match to TRBD2 covers 7 bases. CDR1 and CDR2 from the germline V gene are DFQATT and SNEGSKA (reference sequence). V shed 4 bases, J shed 11 bases, and the junction held 13 bases outside the gene matches. This CDR3 is 13 amino acids long. Here the CDR3 reads CSAKDPGGNEQYF. In DNA form, the CDR3 reads TGCAGTGCTAAAGACCCCGGGGGGAATGAGCAGTACTTC.

This clonotype appeared a few times. V is TRBV10-3 and J is TRBJ2-2; tentative D call: TRBD1 (5 bases). Deletions cut 4 bases from V and 8 bases from J, with 11 bases between. This CDR3 region has 13 residues. Germline CDR1 is ENHRY and CDR2 is SYGVKD. The CDR3 nucleotides are TGTGCCATCAGTGTATCAGGGTCAGGGGAGCTGTTTTTT. It is translated as CAISVSGSGELFF.

This chain joins TRBV14 and TRBJ2-3, with D uncertain. Germline V gene sequence: CDR1 SGHDN, CDR2 FVKESK. V dropped 0 bases and J dropped 1 base, with 14 bases sitting between them. The CDR3 covers 17 residues. CDR3 DNA: TGTGCCAGCAGCCAAGATCGACTGGCCAAACGCACAGATACGCAGTATTTT. Translating it yields CASSQDRLAKRTDTQYF.

The chain recombines TRBV27 with TRBJ2-5; either TRBD1 or TRBD2 may supply D (5 bases each). The CDR3 length is 14 residues. V shed 5 bases and J shed 11 bases, with 21 bases lying between them. CDR1 is MNHEY and CDR2 is SMNVEV in the germline V gene (reference sequence). CDR3 DNA sequence: TGTGCCAGCAGTCCCCAGCCTTGGGGGAATGAGCAGTACTTC. Encoded protein: CASSPQPWGNEQYF.

This clonotype was detected ten times or more. V usage is TRBV20-1 and J usage is TRBJ2-5, with TRBD2 matching 8 bases. J was trimmed by 6 bases and V by 3 bases; bases with no gene match: 6. This CDR3 is 13 amino acids long. Germline-derived CDR1 and CDR2 are DFQATT and SNEGSKA (reference sequence). CDR3 nucleotide sequence: TGCAGTGCTAGCGGGGGGGCGGGAAAGACCCAGTACTTC. Residues: CSASGGAGKTQYF.

V and J are TRBV4-2 and TRBJ2-2; D not certain. The germline V and J ends were trimmed by 0 bases and 6 bases, with 11 bases remaining between them. The CDR3 runs to 15 residues. In germline, CDR1 is LGHNA, CDR2 YNFKEQ. The CDR3 loop is CASSQDHSGAGELFF. The CDR3 nucleotides read TGTGCCAGCAGCCAAGATCACTCGGGCGCCGGGGAGCTGTTTTTT.

This chain joins TRBV7-3 and TRBJ2-3; D possibly uses TRBD1 or TRBD2 (5 bases each). The CDR3 runs to 15 residues. Germline V gives CDR1 SGHTA, CDR2 FQGTGA. V lost 2 bases to trimming and J lost 5 bases, with 14 bases between them. The CDR3 nucleotides read TGTGCCAGCAGCTTAGATCCGGGTGGGGGAGATACGCAGTATTTT. It codes for CASSLDPGGGDTQYF.

This clonotype was observed a handful of times. A read error may be the cause here, since a much bigger clone is one base away. V and J are TRBV27 and TRBJ1-2; D is unresolved. Germline CDR1 is MNHEY and CDR2 is SMNVEV (reference sequence). The CDR3 has 13 residues. With 2 bases removed from V and 1 base from J, the gap between germline ends came to 5 bases. CDR3 in amino acids: CASSLRINYGYTF. CDR3 coding DNA: TGTGCCAGCAGTTTAAGGATTAACTATGGCTACACCTTC.

This rearrangement joins TRBV29-1 to TRBJ1-1, with 7 bases aligning to TRBD1. Germline V gene sequence: CDR1 SQVTM, CDR2 ANQGSEA. V shed 8 bases and J 4 bases; nucleotides not matched to a gene: 7. The length of the CDR3 is 12 residues. The CDR3 is CSTGQDRTEAFF. The DNA of the CDR3 is TGCAGCACCGGACAGGACCGCACTGAAGCTTTCTTT.

The table lists this clonotype with a few counts. J is TRBJ2-6 and V is TRBV18; D gene uncertain. Germline lookup yields CDR1 KGHSH and CDR2 LQKENI. Trimming removed 3 bases at V and 4 bases at J, with 7 bases between. This CDR3 spans 14 amino acids. The chain's CDR3 is CASSPGNGANVLTF. The CDR3, as DNA: TGTGCCAGCTCACCGGGCAACGGGGCCAACGTCCTGACTTTC.

This clonotype came up many times. The chain is built from TRBV7-2 and TRBJ1-2; TRBD1 agrees at 8 bases. Germline assignment: CDR1 SGHTA and CDR2 FQGNSA. Trimming cost V 2 bases and J 3 bases; bases outside gene matches: 2. The CDR3 length is 14 residues. In DNA, the CDR3 is TGTGCCAGCAGCTTAAACAGGGGGGACTATGGCTACACCTTC. This translates into CASSLNRGDYGYTF.

This chain joins TRBV7-2 and TRBJ1-1, with D perhaps matching TRBD1 (6 bases). Germline CDR1 SGHTA, CDR2 FQGNSA. Trimming cost V 4 bases and J 0 bases, with 9 bases left between them. The CDR3 spans 14 residues. CDR3 region: CASSYRTVNTEAFF. CDR3 nucleotide sequence: TGTGCCAGCAGCTACCGGACAGTGAACACTGAAGCTTTCTTT.

J is TRBJ1-4 and V is TRBV6-5; 7 positions match TRBD1. V dropped 6 bases and J dropped 11; count of bases not matched to a gene: 6. This CDR3 is built from 12 residues. The V gene's germline CDR1 is MNHEY and CDR2 SVGAGI. The CDR3 loop reads CASRTGMGKLFF. In DNA, the CDR3 is TGTGCCAGCAGGACAGGGATGGGTAAACTGTTTTTT.

The rearrangement joins TRBV7-3 to TRBJ2-4; TRBD2 is a possible D gene (7 bases). Trimming cost V 6 bases and J 7 bases, with 25 bases left between them. This CDR3 is 17 amino acids long. Per germline, CDR1 SGHTA and CDR2 FQGTGA. The CDR3 reads CASSPGWGGISGNIQYF. The CDR3, as DNA: TGTGCCAGCAGTCCCGGGTGGGGGGGCATCAGCGGGAACATTCAGTACTTC.

This clonotype was found a few times. The rearrangement joins TRBV6-6 to TRBJ2-6, with TRBD1 identical over 7 bases. This CDR3 contains 17 residues. The V gene's germline CDR1 is MNHNY and CDR2 SVGAGI (reference sequence). J was trimmed by 0 bases and V by 6 bases; bases with no gene match: 8. The CDR3 region has the DNA TGTGCCAGCAGACGGGACAGTCTAAACTCTGGGGCCAACGTCCTGACTTTC. Protein product: CASRRDSLNSGANVLTF.

V and J are TRBV7-2 and TRBJ2-5; 7 bases are a match to TRBD1. The length of the CDR3 is 14 residues. Germline V gives CDR1 SGHTA, CDR2 FQGNSA. With 3 bases clipped from V and 11 bases from J, the junction kept 12 bases outside the gene matches. CDR3 sequence reads: CASSFTGTENEQYF. As DNA, the CDR3 is TGTGCCAGCAGCTTTACCGGGACAGAGAATGAGCAGTACTTC. The full variable domain, with the rest looked up from reference TRBV7-2 and TRBJ2-5, is GAGVSQSPSNKVTEKGKDVELRCDPISGHTALYWYRQSLGQGLEFLIYFQGNSAPDKSGLPSDRFSAERTGGSVSTLTIQRTQQEDSAVYLCASSFTGTENEQYFGPGTRLLVL.